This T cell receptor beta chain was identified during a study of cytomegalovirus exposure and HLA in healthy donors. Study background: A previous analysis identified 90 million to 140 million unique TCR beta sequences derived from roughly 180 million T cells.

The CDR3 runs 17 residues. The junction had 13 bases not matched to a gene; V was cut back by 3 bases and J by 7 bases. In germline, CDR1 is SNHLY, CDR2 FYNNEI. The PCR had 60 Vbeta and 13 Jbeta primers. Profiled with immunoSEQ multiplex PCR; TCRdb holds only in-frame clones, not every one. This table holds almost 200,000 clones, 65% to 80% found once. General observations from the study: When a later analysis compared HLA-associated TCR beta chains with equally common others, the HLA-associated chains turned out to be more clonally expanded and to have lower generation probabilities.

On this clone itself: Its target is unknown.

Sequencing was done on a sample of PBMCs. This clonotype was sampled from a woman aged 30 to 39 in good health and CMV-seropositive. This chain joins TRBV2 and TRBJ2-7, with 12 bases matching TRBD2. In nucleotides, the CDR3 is TGTGCCAGCAGTGAGGGGGAGGGACTAGCGGGTTTACGGGAGCAGTACTTC. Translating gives CASSEGEGLAGLREQYF.